The source of this TCR beta chain is a study of blood T cell repertoires in COVID-19. CDR1 and CDR2 (germline): SGHRS, YFSETQ. Trimming took off 3 bases at V and 1 base at J, with 11 bases between the two ends. The CDR3 loop spans 15 amino acids. It was during active infection that Seattle patients were enrolled and then longitudinally followed. Study processing details: Reference gene primer amplification yielded estimated nucleated cell counts. Clones were read by immunoSEQ multiplex PCR, and TCRdb kept only the in-frame ones, dropping some. V and J calls and clone size are as listed in that table; D and trimming were resolved from the DNA. The sample shows a few hundred thousand clones, roughly 89% of them seen only once.

This chain connects TRBV5-1 to TRBJ2-4; D may be TRBD2 (6 bases). Sequencing input: peripheral blood. The source of this sequence is a woman in her sixties or seventies with COVID-19, enrolled during active disease. The CDR3 spells CASSSVAGAKNIQYF. The CDR3 nucleotides read TGCGCCAGCAGCTCGGTCGCGGGGGCCAAAAACATTCAGTACTTC.